The 9 T cell receptor beta chains presented below share a single source sample, sequenced in a study of T-cell memory formation after mild COVID-19. Each CDR3 protein is one row after TCRdb ran MiXCR on the 5' RACE reads. Of roughly 600,000 distinct CDR3 sequences in the sample, more than 15% were seen once. Material: PBMCs or a T cell subset sorted from them (not recorded which). These receptor sequences come from an adult woman who had mild COVID-19 (a few samples of this study predate the infection). Cell type and time point are not known.

The gene calls are TRBV24-1 and TRBJ2-3; no firm D call. Trimming left V 5 bases short and J 0 bases short, with 8 bases between. The V gene's germline CDR1 is KGHDR and CDR2 SFDVKD. This CDR3 comprises 14 residues. This CDR3 reads CATSASLSTDTQYF. In DNA form, the CDR3 reads TGTGCCACCAGTGCCAGCCTTAGCACAGATACGCAGTATTTT.

The genes are TRBV25-1 and TRBJ2-5; 8 positions agree with TRBD1. Germline CDR1 is MGHDK and CDR2 is SYGVNS. Trimming took 6 bases from V and 5 from J; bases not matched to a gene: 17. This CDR3 region has 17 residues. CDR3 sequence reads: CASSADRVLLFQETQYF. The CDR3 bases are TGTGCCAGCAGCGCGGACAGGGTTCTCTTATTCCAGGAGACCCAGTACTTC.

This clonotype was seen a single time. This chain links TRBV12-3 or TRBV12-4 with TRBJ2-5; 9 bases are a match to TRBD2. CDR3 size: 15 residues. With 5 bases clipped from V and 4 bases from J, the junction kept 8 bases outside the gene matches. CDR3 sequence reads: CASSGSAGGTETQYF. As DNA, the CDR3 is TGTGCCAGCAGTGGATCAGCGGGGGGCACAGAGACCCAGTACTTC.

The table lists this clonotype with many counts. The chain employs TRBV25-1 and TRBJ2-5; 8 bases map to TRBD1. V dropped 6 bases and J dropped 2; count of bases not matched to a gene: 11. Germline V gene sequence: CDR1 MGHDK, CDR2 SYGVNS. The CDR3 has 16 residues. CDR3 DNA sequence: TGTGCCAGCAGCACCGAACGGACAGGGAATCAAGAGACCCAGTACTTC. Amino acid sequence: CASSTERTGNQETQYF. Variable domain in full (rest from reference TRBV25-1 and TRBJ2-5): EADIYQTPRYLVIGTGKKITLECSQTMGHDKMYWYQQDPGMELHLIHYSYGVNSTEKGDLSSESTVSRIRTEHFPLTLESARPSHTSQYLCASSTERTGNQETQYFGPGTRLLVL.

The sample holds a few counts of this clonotype. The rearrangement joins TRBV6-5 to TRBJ2-5; possibly TRBD2 for D (6 bases). From germline, CDR1 is MNHEY and CDR2 SVGAGI. The CDR3 is 16 residues long. V lost 7 bases and J 5 bases, leaving 23 bases between the germline ends. CDR3 bases: TGTGCCAGCAACAAGGGAGGTTCCGCTCCGGGGGAGACCCAGTACTTC. Amino acid sequence: CASNKGGSAPGETQYF.

This clonotype was counted only a few times. This chain connects TRBV24-1 to TRBJ2-3; no definite D call. V gave up 3 bases and J gave up 2 bases, with 14 bases separating them. Germline CDR1 reads KGHDR; CDR2 reads SFDVKD. This CDR3 is 16 amino acids long. The CDR3 sequence: CATSDAARLHTDTQYF. Here the CDR3 DNA reads TGTGCCACCAGTGATGCGGCGAGACTTCACACAGATACGCAGTATTTT.

This clonotype was detected only a few times. The rearrangement links TRBV20-1 to TRBJ2-5, with a weak D call TRBD2 (6 bases). V was shortened by 1 base and J by 5 bases, with 8 bases between the two germline ends. The CDR3 sequence is 12 residues long. CDR1 is DFQATT and CDR2 is SNEGSKA in the germline V gene (reference sequence). This chain's CDR3 is CSARAGVETQYF. In nucleotides, the CDR3 is TGCAGTGCTAGAGCGGGAGTTGAGACCCAGTACTTC.

The chain has TRBV18 and TRBJ2-5; no clear D gene. CDR3 length: 15 amino acids. V was trimmed by 1 base and J by 1 base, leaving 10 bases between them. Germline values: CDR1 KGHSH, CDR2 LQKENI. DNA for the CDR3: TGTGCCAGCTCACCACTCTATAACGGCCAAGAGACCCAGTACTTC. This gives the protein CASSPLYNGQETQYF.

This clonotype was detected a few times. The chain employs TRBV5-4 and TRBJ2-7; possibly TRBD2 for D (5 bases). The V gene lost 4 bases and the J gene lost 1 base, with 15 bases spanning the gap. The CDR3 is 15 amino acids. CDR1 is SGHNT and CDR2 is YYREEE in the germline V gene (reference sequence). The CDR3: CASSPFPPGSYEQYF. DNA of the CDR3: TGTGCCAGCAGCCCCTTCCCTCCGGGGTCCTACGAGCAGTACTTC.